What follows is one TCR beta chain and its context. The CDR3 is 13 amino acids. Germline CDR1 reads SGHNT; CDR2 reads YYREEE (reference sequence). V lost 0 bases, J lost 7 bases, and 8 bases lay in between. The source of the sample is a study of blood T cell repertoires in COVID-19. Authors' data handling: Cell counts per sample came from amplifying reference gene primers. The method was immunoSEQ multiplex PCR; TCRdb's version includes in-frame clones alone and lacks a portion of them. Clonal size and the V and J genes are those of that table, whereas D and trimming came from the DNA. The table has some 65,000 clones, approximately 94% seen once; the top ten hold about 3.1%.

Sequenced sample: peripheral blood. The origin of this receptor is a man aged 70-80 years with active COVID-19. The rearrangement links TRBV5-4 to TRBJ1-5; tentative D call: TRBD1 (6 bases). DNA for the CDR3: TGTGCCAGCAGCTTGGACAGGGACCAGCCCCAGCATTTT. It specifies CASSLDRDQPQHF.